This record covers a single T cell receptor beta chain. Its antigen remains unknown. The input for sorted-subset replicate PCRs was around 200 ng DNA, tens of thousands of T cell genomes. Measured with immunoSEQ multiplex PCR; TCRdb has only the in-frame clones, and not every one. The sample lists more than 2 million clones, over 85% occurring once. The data were obtained in a study of shared clonotypes between healthy human individuals. Looking at the study overall: Researchers drew samples from two women and a few men aged 18 to 49.

Trimming removed 4 bases at V and 5 bases at J, with 6 bases between. Germline CDR1 SGHDT, CDR2 YYEEEE. This CDR3 is 12 amino acids long. Study outcomes and limitations: Sample collection involved blood only; tissue repertoires are likely different.

Sequenced sample: naive CD4+ T cells sorted from blood. As to subset: CD45RA+ positively selected. This clonotype was obtained from a man aged 18 to 29 in good health. This chain connects TRBV5-6 to TRBJ2-2; D remains ambiguous. The chain's CDR3 is CASSRGTGELFF. The DNA of the CDR3 is TGTGCCAGCAGCCGTGGGACCGGGGAGCTGTTTTTT.